One sample yielded the 30 T cell receptor beta chains listed below, sequenced in a study of CD8 T cells in Susac syndrome. Random-hexamer reverse transcription was applied to about 0.45 to 1 ug RNA. Each CDR3 protein is one row after TCRdb ran MiXCR on the immunoSEQ multiplex PCR reads. Of 250,000 to 300,000 distinct CDR3 sequences in the sample, about nine tenths are singletons; the top ten hold 0.18%. Sequencing was carried out using CD8+ T cells from PBMCs. The receptors here all came from a human donor with multiple sclerosis.

The chain couples TRBV29-1 to TRBJ2-7, with D perhaps TRBD2 (5 bases). The CDR3 runs 12 residues. V dropped 5 bases and J dropped 2 bases, with 10 bases sitting between them. CDR1 and CDR2 (germline): SQVTM, ANQGSEA. This CDR3 reads CSVLGAAYEQYF. The CDR3 bases are TGCAGCGTTCTGGGAGCAGCCTACGAGCAGTACTTC.

V and J are TRBV7-9 and TRBJ1-5, with D perhaps TRBD1 (5 bases). CDR3 length: 15 amino acids. The ends were cut back, 1 base at V and 5 bases at J, with 12 bases in the middle. CDR1 is SEHNR, CDR2 FQNEAQ, per germline (reference sequence). The CDR3 DNA is TGTGCCAGCAGCTTAGATCAGGGCATCTATCAGCCCCAGCATTTT. It specifies CASSLDQGIYQPQHF.

V usage is TRBV12-3 or TRBV12-4 and J usage is TRBJ2-3, with D tentatively TRBD2 (7 bases). This CDR3 spans 18 amino acids. The V end was cut by 1 base, the J end by 2 bases, with 19 bases between. Here the CDR3 DNA reads TGTGCCAGCAGTTTAGTCCTGAGGAGGGGGGGGTCCACAGATACGCAGTATTTT. Its translation: CASSLVLRRGGSTDTQYF.

The V call is TRBV7-9, the J call TRBJ2-1; 9 nucleotides line up with TRBD2. This CDR3 is built from 17 residues. The V and J ends lost 3 bases and 4 bases, in that order; junction bases with no gene match: 10. Germline CDR1 SEHNR, CDR2 FQNEAQ (reference sequence). The chain's CDR3 is CASSFTLASGVYNEQFF. In DNA, the CDR3 is TGTGCCAGCAGCTTCACTCTCGCTAGCGGGGTTTACAATGAGCAGTTCTTC.

The chain recombines TRBV7-9 with TRBJ2-2, with D tentatively TRBD1 or TRBD2 (6 bases each). V lost 1 base and J 0 bases, leaving 12 bases between the germline ends. The CDR3 loop spans 17 amino acids. From germline, CDR1 is SEHNR and CDR2 FQNEAQ (reference sequence). The CDR3 region has the DNA TGTGCCAGCAGCTTAGAGTGGGGGGCCCCGAACACCGGGGAGCTGTTTTTT. As protein: CASSLEWGAPNTGELFF.

This clonotype is a singleton in its sample. This rearrangement joins TRBV19 to TRBJ2-1, with TRBD2 matching over 8 bases. The V gene's germline CDR1 is LNHDA and CDR2 SQIVND (reference sequence). Trimming removed 6 bases from V and 7 bases from J; junction bases left unmatched: 17. This CDR3 region has 17 residues. The chain's CDR3 is CASSPGVAGRYGNEQFF. The CDR3 DNA reads as TGTGCCAGTAGCCCAGGGGTAGCGGGACGGTATGGGAATGAGCAGTTCTTC.

J is TRBJ2-1 and V is TRBV7-3; 9 bases match TRBD1. This CDR3 region has 15 residues. The V gene end was trimmed by 5 bases and the J gene end by 7 bases; junction bases not matched to a gene: 9. Germline CDR1 SGHTA, CDR2 FQGTGA. CDR3 coding DNA: TGTGCCAGCAGCCCGGGACAGGGCGGTATAAATGAGCAGTTCTTC. Translation: CASSPGQGGINEQFF.

This clonotype was detected a few times. This rearrangement joins TRBV12-3 or TRBV12-4 to TRBJ1-1; TRBD1 might be the D (6 bases). Trimming shortened V by 1 base and J by 8 bases, and 8 bases separated the two germline ends. The CDR3 loop spans 12 amino acids. CDR3: CASSLGTAEAFF. CDR3 sequence (DNA): TGTGCCAGCAGTTTAGGGACAGCGGAAGCTTTCTTT.

The chain uses TRBV5-6 and TRBJ1-5; 12 nucleotides line up with TRBD1. Germline lookup yields CDR1 SGHDT and CDR2 YYEEEE. J was trimmed by 4 bases and V by 3 bases; bases with no gene match: 8. This CDR3 has 17 residues. CDR3 sequence (DNA): TGTGCCAGCAGCTACCCCGGGACAGGGGGCGAAAATCAGCCCCAGCATTTT. It specifies CASSYPGTGGENQPQHF. Combining the CDR3 with reference TRBV5-6 and TRBJ1-5 gives the whole variable domain DAGVTQSPTHLIKTRGQQVTLRCSPKSGHDTVSWYQQALGQGPQFIFQYYEEEERQRGNFPDRFSGHQFPNYSSELNVNALLLGDSALYLCASSYPGTGGENQPQHFGDGTRLSIL.

This chain connects TRBV11-3 to TRBJ1-5; tentative D call: TRBD1 (5 bases). V was pared by 1 base and J by 1 base, with 8 bases between. The CDR3 is 15 amino acids. Germline CDR1 and CDR2: SGHNT and YENEEA. CDR3 in amino acids: CASSLGGESNQPQHF. CDR3 nucleotides: TGTGCCAGCAGCTTAGGGGGGGAGAGCAATCAGCCCCAGCATTTT.

This rearrangement joins TRBV28 to TRBJ2-3; 9 bases agree with TRBD2. Germline V gives CDR1 MDHEN, CDR2 SYDVKM. Germline trimming cut 4 bases from V and 5 bases from J; bases unmatched to any gene: 7. The CDR3 runs to 15 residues. The CDR3 sequence is CASSSLAGEVDTQYF. CDR3 nucleotides: TGTGCCAGCAGTTCGTTAGCGGGGGAGGTAGATACGCAGTATTTT.

The chain links TRBV15 to TRBJ2-1; the D is unclear. Germline V gene sequence: CDR1 LNHNV, CDR2 YYDKDF (reference sequence). The CDR3 consists of 13 residues. Trimming took 1 base from V and 7 from J, leaving 8 bases between them. CDR3 sequence (DNA): TGTGCCACCAGCAGAGTACCTAGAAATGAGCAGTTCTTC. Protein sequence: CATSRVPRNEQFF.

This clonotype was seen more than once but under ten times. The chain recombines TRBV6-1 with TRBJ2-5; perhaps TRBD2 as D (6 bases). Trimming cost V 7 bases and J 3 bases, with 18 bases left between them. The CDR3 has 15 residues. Germline V gene data show CDR1 as MNHNS and CDR2 as SASEGT. The CDR3: CASTRGGTAKETQYF. The CDR3 nucleotides are TGTGCCAGCACTCGAGGCGGGACCGCCAAAGAGACCCAGTACTTC.

The chain has TRBV6-2 or TRBV6-3 and TRBJ2-2; a possible D gene is TRBD2 (7 bases). V lost 2 bases, J lost 5 bases, and 18 bases lay in between. The CDR3 has 17 amino acids. From germline, CDR1 is MNHEY and CDR2 SVGEGT. In DNA, the CDR3 is TGTGCCAGCAGTTACACCCCGACAGAGGGGGGGACCGGGGAGCTGTTTTTT. Protein sequence: CASSYTPTEGGTGELFF.

The chain couples TRBV27 to TRBJ2-7, with 12 bases lining up with TRBD2. From germline, CDR1 is MNHEY and CDR2 SMNVEV (reference sequence). The CDR3 is 16 amino acids. Trimming cost V 5 bases and J 2 bases; bases outside gene matches: 7. The CDR3 region is CASSPSSGRVTYEQYF. In nucleotides, the CDR3 is TGTGCCAGCAGTCCATCTAGCGGGAGGGTAACCTACGAGCAGTACTTC.

V usage is TRBV3-1 and J usage is TRBJ2-5; no clear D gene. The CDR3 runs to 18 residues. V shed 1 base and J shed 1 base, with 19 bases lying between them. In germline, CDR1 is LGHDT, CDR2 YNNKEL (reference sequence). The CDR3 DNA reads TGTGCCAGCAGCCAAGTTATCGCGTCCCCAAGAGTCCAAGAGACCCAGTACTTC. Protein sequence: CASSQVIASPRVQETQYF.

This clonotype is a singleton in its sample. The chain uses TRBV7-2 and TRBJ2-2; D might be TRBD1 or TRBD2, each matching 5 bases. Trimming left V 1 base short and J 4 bases short, with 19 bases between. The CDR3 spans 18 residues. CDR1 and CDR2 (germline): SGHTA, FQGNSA. The CDR3 coding sequence is TGTGCCAGCAGCTTAGGGGTGGGGCTAGCAGATTTCACCGGGGAGCTGTTTTTT. This sequence encodes CASSLGVGLADFTGELFF. Variable domain in full (rest from reference TRBV7-2 and TRBJ2-2): GAGVSQSPSNKVTEKGKDVELRCDPISGHTALYWYRQSLGQGLEFLIYFQGNSAPDKSGLPSDRFSAERTGGSVSTLTIQRTQQEDSAVYLCASSLGVGLADFTGELFFGEGSRLTVL.

The rearrangement joins TRBV3-1 to TRBJ1-4; D remains ambiguous. The CDR3 contains 13 residues. The V gene's germline CDR1 is LGHDT and CDR2 YNNKEL (reference sequence). The V gene lost 6 bases and the J gene lost 8 bases, with 13 bases spanning the gap. The DNA for the CDR3 is TGTGCCAGCAGAGGGCGGGAGAACGAAAAACTGTTTTTT. Encoded protein: CASRGRENEKLFF.

This chain connects TRBV19 to TRBJ1-1; the D is unclear. Germline V gene sequence: CDR1 LNHDA, CDR2 SQIVND (reference sequence). This CDR3 has 16 residues. V lost 5 bases and J lost 6, with 22 bases in between. DNA for the CDR3: TGTGCCAGTAGTCCATCCCGCGGAGGACTAGGCGCTGAAGCTTTCTTT. It yields the protein CASSPSRGGLGAEAFF.

The chain has TRBV7-3 and TRBJ2-3; 9 positions agree with TRBD2. The CDR3 spans 17 residues. Germline V gene sequence: CDR1 SGHTA, CDR2 FQGTGA. Trimming at V came to 0 bases and at J to 0 bases, leaving 4 bases not matched to a gene. The CDR3 sequence: CASSLTSLAGSTDTQYF. The DNA for the CDR3 is TGTGCCAGCAGCTTAACAAGCCTAGCGGGGAGCACAGATACGCAGTATTTT. Filled out from reference TRBV7-3 and TRBJ2-3, the complete variable domain reads GAGVSQTPSNKVTEKGKYVELRCDPISGHTALYWYRQSLGQGPEFLIYFQGTGAADDSGLPNDRFFAVRPEGSVSTLKIQRTERGDSAVYLCASSLTSLAGSTDTQYFGPGTRLTVL.

The chain recombines TRBV21-1 with TRBJ1-4; the D call TRBD1 from the table was never checked on the DNA. TRBV21-1 is a known pseudogene. This CDR3 has 17 amino acids. CDR3: CASSTWEGQSINEKLFF. CDR3 sequence (DNA): TGTGCCAGCAGCACCTGGGAAGGACAGTCAATTAATGAAAAACTGTTTTTT.

The CDR3 DNA sequence: TGTGCCAGCCGTCCACTGAACGAGCAGTACTTC. Residues: CASRPLNEQYF. The chain has TRBV6-2 or TRBV6-3 and TRBJ2-7; D call uncertain. Deletions cut 8 bases from V and 5 bases from J, with 10 bases between. From germline, CDR1 is MNHEY and CDR2 SVGEGT. This CDR3 contains 11 residues.

The chain recombines TRBV15 with TRBJ2-7; D gene uncertain. Trimming took off 5 bases at V and 3 bases at J, with 8 bases between the two ends. CDR3 length equals 12 residues. Per the germline V gene, CDR1 is LNHNV and CDR2 is YYDKDF (reference sequence). This CDR3 reads CATSPPGYEQYF. Written as DNA, the CDR3 is TGTGCCACCAGCCCCCCGGGCTACGAGCAGTACTTC. The full variable domain, completed using reference TRBV15 and TRBJ2-7, is DAMVIQNPRYQVTQFGKPVTLSCSQTLNHNVMYWYQQKSSQAPKLLFHYYDKDFNNEADTPDNFQSRRPNTSFCFLDIRSPGLGDTAMYLCATSPPGYEQYFGPGTRLTVT.

The V call is TRBV6-5, the J call TRBJ2-1; D is perhaps TRBD1 or TRBD2 (5 bases each). Germline CDR1 and CDR2: MNHEY and SVGAGI. Trimming pared 2 bases from V and 10 bases from J, leaving 6 bases between. This CDR3 region has 11 residues. CDR3 nucleotides: TGTGCCAGCAGTTACGAGGGGGAGCAGTTCTTC. This translates into CASSYEGEQFF.

The rearrangement links TRBV5-6 to TRBJ1-1; no clear D gene. The V and J ends lost 0 bases and 4 bases respectively, with 13 bases between them. This CDR3 region has 15 residues. Per the germline V gene, CDR1 is SGHDT and CDR2 is YYEEEE. CDR3 sequence: CASSLASIWGTEAFF. The CDR3 region has the DNA TGTGCCAGCAGCTTGGCGTCTATTTGGGGCACTGAAGCTTTCTTT.

The V call is TRBV27, the J call TRBJ2-3, with 7 bases lining up with TRBD2. J gave up 4 bases and V 5 bases, and 6 bases lay outside the gene matches. Germline loops: CDR1 MNHEY, CDR2 SMNVEV (reference sequence). CDR3 length: 14 amino acids. DNA for the CDR3: TGTGCCAGCAGTCAAAGACTAGCTCCAGATACGCAGTATTTT. Amino acid sequence: CASSQRLAPDTQYF.

The chain carries TRBV12-3 or TRBV12-4 and TRBJ2-5; a possible D gene is TRBD1 (7 bases). The CDR3 is made up of 15 amino acids. The V and J ends lost 6 bases and 3 bases respectively, with 17 bases between them. Here the CDR3 DNA reads TGTGCCAGCAGCTCTGACAGGGAGGCGAAAGAGACCCAGTACTTC. Translating it yields CASSSDREAKETQYF.

The rearrangement uses TRBV20-1 and TRBJ1-2; a weak D match, TRBD1 (6 bases). This CDR3 region has 13 residues. Trimming took 0 bases from V and 6 from J, leaving 11 bases between them. Germline V gene sequence: CDR1 DFQATT, CDR2 SNEGSKA (reference sequence). CDR3 nucleotide sequence: TGCAGTGCTAGAGACCTAGGGGGGGATGGCTACACCTTC. Its translation: CSARDLGGDGYTF.

This clonotype has a single count. CDR3 sequence: CASSKTGWGTEAFF. CDR3 in DNA: TGTGCCAGCAGCAAAACAGGGTGGGGGACTGAAGCTTTCTTT. This chain connects TRBV5-6 to TRBJ1-1; the D gene is possibly TRBD1 (6 bases). V shed 4 bases and J shed 5 bases, with 15 bases lying between them. From germline, CDR1 is SGHDT and CDR2 YYEEEE. The CDR3 is 14 residues long.

This sequence joins TRBV6-5 and TRBJ1-3, with D unresolved. V shed 0 bases and J shed 4 bases, with 4 bases lying between them. Germline V gene sequence: CDR1 MNHEY, CDR2 SVGAGI. The CDR3 contains 13 residues. In DNA, the CDR3 is TGTGCCAGCAGTTACTCAGAGGGAAACACCATATATTTT. Encoded protein: CASSYSEGNTIYF.